The 8 T cell receptor beta chains reported below all come from one sample, sequenced in a study of blood T cell repertoires in COVID-19. Sequencing used immunoSEQ multiplex PCR; TCRdb keeps in-frame clones, though not all of them. The sample yields fewer than 500,000 clones, nearly 90% seen once. Sequencing was carried out using PBMCs or T cells enriched from blood (not recorded which). The receptors derive from a woman between 18 and 29 years old with acute COVID-19.

The chain recombines TRBV9 with TRBJ2-1; 10 positions match TRBD1. CDR3 length equals 18 residues. The V gene end was trimmed by 2 bases and the J gene end by 4 bases; junction bases not matched to a gene: 12. Germline CDR1 is SGDLS and CDR2 is YYNGEE. The DNA for the CDR3 is TGTGCCAGCAGCGTCGGCCCGGAGGACAGGGGGGGATACAATGAGCAGTTCTTC. Protein product: CASSVGPEDRGGYNEQFF.

This clone occurred a few times. The CDR3 DNA follows: TGCAGCGTTGCTAGGGGAACAGGGTACAATGAGCAGTTCTTC. It encodes CSVARGTGYNEQFF. This chain joins TRBV29-1 and TRBJ2-1, with D perhaps matching TRBD1 (6 bases). Germline values: CDR1 SQVTM, CDR2 ANQGSEA. Trimming stripped 4 bases from V and 4 bases from J, with 14 bases between. This CDR3 region has 14 residues.

The J gene is TRBJ1-2, the V gene TRBV7-2; no clear D gene. V was pared by 6 bases and J by 0 bases, with 14 bases between. CDR3 size: 15 residues. The germline V gene encodes CDR1 SGHTA and CDR2 FQGNSA. CDR3 in amino acids: CASRPGREANYGYTF. In DNA form, the CDR3 reads TGTGCCAGCAGGCCCGGCCGGGAAGCTAACTATGGCTACACCTTC.

The V and J genes are TRBV7-2 and TRBJ2-7; D perhaps matches TRBD2 (7 bases). The CDR3 consists of 18 residues. The germline V and J ends were trimmed by 1 base and 4 bases, with 23 bases remaining between them. Germline V gives CDR1 SGHTA, CDR2 FQGNSA. As DNA, the CDR3 is TGTGCCAGCAGCTTAGAAGGGGGTTTTGGGGGAGGGCTTTACGAGCAGTACTTC. Amino acid sequence: CASSLEGGFGGGLYEQYF.

The rearrangement uses TRBV28 and TRBJ1-5; 9 nucleotides match TRBD1. Germline loops: CDR1 MDHEN, CDR2 SYDVKM. V lost 6 bases to trimming and J lost 6 bases; unmatched junction nucleotides: 6. This CDR3 has 14 residues. For the CDR3, the DNA is TGTGCCAGCAGGGTACAGGGGGCCGCTCAGCCCCAGCATTTT. This translates into CASRVQGAAQPQHF.

The chain recombines TRBV30 with TRBJ1-1; 7 nucleotides align to TRBD1. The CDR3 runs to 13 residues. After removal of 5 bases from V and 4 bases from J, the junction contained 7 bases not matched to a gene. Germline V gene lookup returns CDR1 GTSNPN and CDR2 SVGIG (reference sequence). CDR3 sequence: CAWGGQYVTEAFF. CDR3 nucleotide sequence: TGTGCCTGGGGGGGACAGTATGTCACTGAAGCTTTCTTT.

The chain joins TRBV19 to TRBJ1-4; 7 bases agree with TRBD1. From germline, CDR1 is LNHDA and CDR2 SQIVND (reference sequence). This CDR3 is 17 amino acids long. V trimming: 3 bases; J trimming: 8 bases; junction bases outside the gene matches: 15. CDR3 nucleotide sequence: TGTGCCAGTAGTATGGGCCGGACAGGAAGCCCTGGCGAAAAACTGTTTTTT. This translates into CASSMGRTGSPGEKLFF.

V and J are TRBV5-8 and TRBJ1-2; no clear D. The V gene lost 4 bases and the J gene lost 0 bases, with 16 bases spanning the gap. The CDR3 totals 16 residues. Germline CDR1 reads SGHTS; CDR2 reads YDEGEE. As DNA, the CDR3 is TGTGCCAGCAGCCCTGGCCAGGCGATAGCTAACTATGGCTACACCTTC. This encodes CASSPGQAIANYGYTF.